This passage covers 13 T cell receptor beta chains from one sample sequenced in a study of T cell responses to AZD1222 COVID-19 vaccine. Assay used: immunoSEQ multiplex PCR; TCRdb lists only in-frame clones, some missing. The data show tens of thousands of clones, roughly 90% seen once. Source: peripheral blood, taken on day 0 of AZD1222 vaccination. The receptor source for this set is an adult in good health.

This sequence joins TRBV11-3 and TRBJ2-5, with 15 nucleotides matching TRBD2. The CDR3 has 16 residues. The J segment lost 4 bases and the V segment lost 5 bases, leaving 5 bases of the junction unmatched. Germline values: CDR1 SGHNT, CDR2 YENEEA. The CDR3 sequence is CASSQSGLAGGETQYF. The CDR3 DNA is TGTGCCAGCAGCCAATCGGGACTAGCGGGAGGAGAGACCCAGTACTTC.

V gene TRBV7-2 combines with J gene TRBJ2-7; 10 nucleotides line up with TRBD2. The junction had 7 bases not matched to a gene; V was cut back by 1 base and J by 7 bases. The CDR3 length is 15 residues. CDR1 SGHTA and CDR2 FQGNSA come from the germline V gene. CDR3 region: CASSLESGGAGEQYF. CDR3 nucleotide sequence: TGTGCCAGCAGCTTAGAGAGCGGGGGGGCCGGAGAGCAGTACTTC.

This clone has only one observation. The rearrangement links TRBV9 to TRBJ2-5; TRBD2 matches 7 bases. Germline V gene data show CDR1 as SGDLS and CDR2 as YYNGEE. The CDR3 totals 17 residues. V dropped 3 bases and J dropped 7; count of bases not matched to a gene: 18. The CDR3 loop reads CASSDPGLADPRATQYF. DNA of the CDR3: TGTGCCAGCAGCGACCCCGGTCTAGCGGACCCCCGGGCGACCCAGTACTTC.

The chain uses TRBV19 and TRBJ1-1; maybe TRBD1 (6 bases). V was trimmed by 4 bases and J by 10 bases, leaving 13 bases between them. Germline V CDR1 and CDR2: LNHDA, SQIVND (reference sequence). The CDR3 has 12 amino acids. CDR3 protein: CASSRGLKGAFF. The CDR3 coding sequence is TGTGCCAGTAGTAGGGGGCTGAAGGGAGCTTTCTTT.

The chain combines TRBV6-4 with TRBJ1-2; 9 bases are shared with TRBD1. The V and J ends lost 2 bases and 4 bases, in that order; junction bases with no gene match: 5. The CDR3 totals 15 residues. Germline lookup yields CDR1 MRHNA and CDR2 SNTAGT. The CDR3 DNA follows: TGTGCCAGCAGTGACACCGGGACAGGGAGCTATGGCTACACCTTC. It encodes CASSDTGTGSYGYTF.

V and J are TRBV2 and TRBJ2-5; D remains ambiguous. Germline V gives CDR1 SNHLY, CDR2 FYNNEI. The CDR3 totals 15 residues. V lost 0 bases and J lost 2, with 10 bases in between. CDR3 DNA: TGTGCCAGCAGTGAAGCGCTTACGTTTCAAGAGACCCAGTACTTC. Protein product: CASSEALTFQETQYF.

The rearrangement links TRBV4-2 to TRBJ2-2; weak D call: TRBD1 (5 bases). From germline, CDR1 is LGHNA and CDR2 YNFKEQ. This CDR3 has 17 residues. The V end lost 3 bases, the J end lost 4 bases, and 18 bases lay between the germline ends. The CDR3 DNA reads as TGTGCCAGCAGCCACTTAAAAGGGGTTCAGGGCACCGGGGAGCTGTTTTTT. Protein product: CASSHLKGVQGTGELFF.

The gene calls are TRBV5-8 and TRBJ1-2; TRBD1 might be the D (5 bases). The V gene's germline CDR1 is SGHTS and CDR2 YDEGEE. V lost 1 base to trimming and J lost 8 bases, with 9 bases between them. This CDR3 spans 12 amino acids. As DNA, the CDR3 is TGTGCCAGCAGCTTGTCAGGGTACGGCTACACCTTC. Encoded protein: CASSLSGYGYTF.

The rearrangement joins TRBV7-9 to TRBJ2-5, with TRBD1 matching 7 bases. Germline V gene data show CDR1 as SEHNR and CDR2 as FQNEAQ (reference sequence). The CDR3 runs 14 residues. After removal of 1 base from V and 5 bases from J, the junction contained 4 bases not matched to a gene. As DNA, the CDR3 is TGTGCCAGCAGCTTAGGACAGGGAATGGAGACCCAGTACTTC. Its protein product is CASSLGQGMETQYF.

The chain's CDR3 is CASSPSVNTEAFF. Here the CDR3 DNA reads TGTGCCAGTAGTCCGTCGGTTAACACTGAAGCTTTCTTT. This chain uses TRBV19 with TRBJ1-1, with D hard to call. Trimming took off 5 bases at V and 2 bases at J, with 9 bases between the two ends. This CDR3 contains 13 residues. Germline V gene sequence: CDR1 LNHDA, CDR2 SQIVND (reference sequence).

V and J are TRBV3-1 (or the pseudogene TRBV3-2) and TRBJ1-1, with D possibly being TRBD1 (5 bases). In germline, CDR1 is LGHDT, CDR2 YNNKEL (reference sequence). The V end lost 3 bases, the J end lost 3 bases, and 14 bases lay between the germline ends. CDR3 length: 15 amino acids. The CDR3 spells CASSQRRGDDTEAFF. CDR3 nucleotide sequence: TGTGCCAGCAGCCAGAGAAGGGGCGATGACACTGAAGCTTTCTTT.

The chain is built from TRBV23-1 and TRBJ1-5; D is unresolved. Being an ORF, TRBV23-1 has a function that is uncertain. The CDR3 runs 14 residues. V was shortened by 11 bases and J by 0 bases, with 14 bases between the two germline ends. In nucleotides, the CDR3 is TGCGCCGGAGCCGCTAGGTCTAGCAATCAGCCCCAGCATTTT. Its protein is CAGAARSSNQPQHF.

V gene TRBV10-3 combines with J gene TRBJ1-1; the match to TRBD1 covers 10 bases. The CDR3 sequence is 13 residues long. Trimming removed 6 bases from V and 11 bases from J; junction bases left unmatched: 9. Germline CDR1 is ENHRY and CDR2 is SYGVKD. Here the CDR3 reads CAISPGQGTTAFF. CDR3 DNA: TGTGCCATCAGCCCGGGACAGGGGACGACGGCTTTCTTT.